This T cell receptor (beta chain) was sequenced in a study of T cells in localized non-small cell lung cancer. General study points: Adjacent uninvolved lung tissue had the highest T cell clonality, exceeding tumor. When the top 100 tumor clones were examined, a median about 60 of them also appeared in the adjacent lung, which was paired and uninvolved. Sequencing was restricted to one tumor region; therefore, heterogeneity remains possible. With higher T cell density in blood came longer overall survival.

Losses at the gene ends were 5 bases for V and 6 bases for J; bases not matched to a gene: 3. CDR1 and CDR2 from the germline V gene are MNHGY and SAAAGT. CDR3 size: 13 residues. Comment on this clone: Antigen unknown.

Profiled with immunoSEQ multiplex PCR; TCRdb holds only in-frame clones, not every one. The table lists a few thousand clones, around 21% of them singletons. This TCR derives from a male donor aged 60 or over with stage II squamous cell lung carcinoma. The input for sequencing was lung tumor tissue, taken before any cancer treatment. The chain has TRBV6-8 and TRBJ2-1, with 8 bases lining up with TRBD2. The CDR3, as DNA: TGTGCCAGCAGTGTCGGGGGGGTCAATGAGCAGTTCTTC. Its protein is CASSVGGVNEQFF.